The T cell receptor (beta chain) under discussion was sequenced for a study of type 1 and type 2 diabetes patients. CDR1 and CDR2 from the germline V gene are ENHRY and SYGVKD. The length of the CDR3 is 13 residues. PCR was run on genomic DNA. A primer set of 30 forward and 13 reverse primers amplified the CDR3. TCRdb processed the multiplex PCR reads anew with MiXCR; each CDR3 protein has one entry. The sample has about 250,000 distinct CDR3 sequences, around 47% seen once. About this clonotype itself: A read error may produce the germline difference seen at one junction end.

Sequenced: peripheral blood mononuclear cells (PBMCs). This sequence was found in a man between 18 and 35 years old with type 2 diabetes. The chain couples TRBV10-3 to TRBJ1-2; the D is unclear. The CDR3: CASSEGGRPGYTF. The CDR3 DNA reads as TGTGCCAGCAGTGAAGGAGGGCGCCCTGGCTACACCTTC.